This T cell receptor beta chain derives from a study of T cell changes during pregnancy in multiple sclerosis. The germline CDR1 and CDR2 sequences are MNHEY and SMNVEV (reference sequence). CDR3 length equals 15 residues. V was pared by 5 bases and J by 5 bases, with 18 bases between. The data were produced by immunoSEQ multiplex PCR, yet TCRdb's version contains in-frame clones alone and is incomplete. The sample consists of under 50,000 clones, less than 95% of them appearing once. The sample in question was CD8+ T cells from peripheral blood mononuclear cells, obtained in the second trimester of pregnancy. The chain is built from TRBV27 and TRBJ1-2; D call uncertain. This receptor was obtained from a female donor with multiple sclerosis, enrolled in a pregnancy study. The CDR3 bases are TGTGCCAGCAGTCCGCGTGGACTAGAACCATATGGCTACACCTTC. Translating gives CASSPRGLEPYGYTF.